This TCR beta chain emerged from a study of T cells in Graves' hyperthyroidism and ophthalmopathy. This clonotype was picked up many times. Its antigen is still unknown. There are 14 residues in the CDR3. After removal of 5 bases from V and 5 bases from J, the junction contained 9 bases not matched to a gene. Graves' hyperthyroidism qualified as stable when ophthalmopathy did not progress within 18 months. Cells are PBMCs isolated from roughly 9.2 ml of fresh blood. Study-wide results and caveats: Clonotypes that were expanded in thyroid above 0.001 mostly appeared in blood too. The model made its ophthalmopathy prediction, and onset followed a median approximately six months later.

Amplified regions were TCR beta CDR3 sequences from RNA transcripts. The TCR CDR3 first-round RT-PCR relied on the HTBI primer set. MiXCR, applied by TCRdb to the multiplex PCR reads, yields one record per CDR3 protein. The sample records more than 450,000 distinct CDR3 sequences, roughly 15% being singletons. The clonotype originates from a woman in her 40s with Graves' hyperthyroidism. Sequencing was done on a sample of blood. V gene TRBV12-3 or TRBV12-4 combines with J gene TRBJ2-7; 7 bases are a match to TRBD1. In nucleotides, the CDR3 is TGTGCCAGCAGTCCCCGACAGGGTATCGACGAGCAGTACTTC. It yields the protein CASSPRQGIDEQYF.